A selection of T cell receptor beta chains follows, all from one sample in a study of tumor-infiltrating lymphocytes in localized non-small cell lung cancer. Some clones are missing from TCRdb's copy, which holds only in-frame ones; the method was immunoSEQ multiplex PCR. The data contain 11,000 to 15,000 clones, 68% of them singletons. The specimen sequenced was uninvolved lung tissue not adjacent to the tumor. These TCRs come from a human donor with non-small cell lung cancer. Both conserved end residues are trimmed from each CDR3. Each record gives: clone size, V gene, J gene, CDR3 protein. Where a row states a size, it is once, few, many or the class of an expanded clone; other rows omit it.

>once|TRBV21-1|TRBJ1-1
ASSKFLWADTEAF
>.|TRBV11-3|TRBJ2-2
ASRQGLNTGELF
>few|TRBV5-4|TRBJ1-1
ASSLSQTNTEAF
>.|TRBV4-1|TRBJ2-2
ASRQIKTNTGELF
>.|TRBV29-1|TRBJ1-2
SVETQGGYT
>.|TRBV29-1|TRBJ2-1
SAGVWTGGARITLYNEQF
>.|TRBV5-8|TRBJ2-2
ASSPFAGTGELF
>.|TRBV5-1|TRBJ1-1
ASSSPDRENTEAF
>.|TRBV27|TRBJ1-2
ASSFLGGGGYT
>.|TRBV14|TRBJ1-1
ASSQGDGRVAF
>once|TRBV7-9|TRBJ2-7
ASSFGDTREQY
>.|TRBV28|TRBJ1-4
ASSSPGTGGEKLF
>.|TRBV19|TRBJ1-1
ASSIPEAGVSTEAF
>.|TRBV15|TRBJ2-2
ATSRQGYTGELF
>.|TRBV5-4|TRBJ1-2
ASSLGGQVSYGYT
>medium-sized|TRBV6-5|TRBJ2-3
ASSYSFTSPDTQY
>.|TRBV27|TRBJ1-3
ASSTTSSGGSGNTIY
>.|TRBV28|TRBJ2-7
ASSLIPDSFEDEQY
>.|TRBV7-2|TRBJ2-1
ASSLDWGGAYNEQF
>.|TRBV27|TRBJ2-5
ASSLSREAQETQY
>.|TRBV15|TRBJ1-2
ATSAGTNYGYT
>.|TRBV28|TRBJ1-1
ASSSLPGQGRIPEAF
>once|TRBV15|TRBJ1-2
ATSRGAAGKNYGYT
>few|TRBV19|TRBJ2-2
ASSGTGGWTGELF